The clone carrying this T cell receptor beta chain appeared a few times. This sample stems from a study of regulatory T cells in long-lasting Graves disease. Stated time point: newly diagnosed GD, antithyroid drugs for less than 3 months. PBMC-derived RNA was used for the TCR library. The authors built TCR beta libraries using iRepertoire HTBI primers and Arm-PCR of CDR3 regions. TCRdb reprocessed the multiplex PCR reads via MiXCR and lists one record per CDR3 protein. This sample carries some 330,000 distinct CDR3 sequences, 10% to 15% of them seen once, and the ten largest clones take 15% to 20%. This same sample was also taken into another study, of T cells in Graves' hyperthyroidism and ophthalmopathy.

The starting material was peripheral blood mononuclear cells (PBMCs), obtained at new diagnosis, from a patient treated with antithyroid drugs. This sequence was found in a woman younger than 35 with Graves disease.

The CDR3: CSLLVGGLKETQYF. The CDR3 region has the DNA TGCAGCCTTCTGGTGGGAGGATTGAAAGAGACCCAGTACTTC. The chain joins TRBV29-1 to TRBJ2-5, with a possible D match to TRBD2 (6 bases). Germline loops: CDR1 SQVTM, CDR2 ANQGSEA. This CDR3 is 14 amino acids long. Trimming stripped 8 bases from V and 3 bases from J, with 19 bases between.